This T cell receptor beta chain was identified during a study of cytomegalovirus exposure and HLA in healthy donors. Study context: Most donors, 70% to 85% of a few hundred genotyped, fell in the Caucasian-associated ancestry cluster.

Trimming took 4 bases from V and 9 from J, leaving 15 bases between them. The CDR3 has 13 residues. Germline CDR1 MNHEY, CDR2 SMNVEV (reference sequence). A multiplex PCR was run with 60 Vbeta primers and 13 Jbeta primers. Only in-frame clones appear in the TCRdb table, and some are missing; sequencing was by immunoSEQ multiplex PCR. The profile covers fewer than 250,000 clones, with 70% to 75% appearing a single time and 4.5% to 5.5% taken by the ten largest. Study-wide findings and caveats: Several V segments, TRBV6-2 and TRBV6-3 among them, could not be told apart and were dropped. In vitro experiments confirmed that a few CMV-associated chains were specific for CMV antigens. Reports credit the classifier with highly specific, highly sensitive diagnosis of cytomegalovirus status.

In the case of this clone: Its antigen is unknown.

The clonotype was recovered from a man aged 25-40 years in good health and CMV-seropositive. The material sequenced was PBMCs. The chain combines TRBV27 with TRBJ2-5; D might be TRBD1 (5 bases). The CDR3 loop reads CASSSDPQGAQYF. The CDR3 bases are TGTGCCAGCAGTTCCGACCCCCAAGGGGCCCAGTACTTC.